A single sample gave rise to the 5 T cell receptor beta chains below, sequenced in a study. TCRdb ran MiXCR on the 5' RACE reads and lists one entry per CDR3 protein. The sample includes tens of thousands of distinct CDR3 sequences, roughly 28% of them seen just once. Tregs were sorted as CD4+CD25+CD127-/low cells. The sample comprised tumor-infiltrating Tregs sorted from the breast tumor. All receptors derive from a female donor with breast cancer.

This clonotype was counted only a few times. The chain recombines TRBV5-6 with TRBJ2-3; 13 nucleotides match TRBD2. The V gene end was trimmed by 4 bases and the J gene end by 4 bases; junction bases not matched to a gene: 3. Germline V gene sequence: CDR1 SGHDT, CDR2 YYEEEE. The CDR3 contains 15 residues. The CDR3 reads CASSRTSGSADTQYF. CDR3 nucleotide sequence: TGTGCCAGCAGCAGGACTAGCGGGAGTGCAGATACGCAGTATTTT.

This clonotype has just a few counts. The V and J genes are TRBV7-2 and TRBJ1-3; D not certain. The CDR3 is 16 amino acids. Germline CDR1 SGHTA, CDR2 FQGNSA. V lost 5 bases to trimming and J lost 0 bases, with 14 bases between them. The CDR3 spells CASSIHRGSSGNTIYF. The CDR3 DNA sequence: TGTGCCAGCAGCATACACAGAGGAAGCTCTGGAAACACCATATATTTT.

The rearrangement links TRBV7-2 to TRBJ1-6; D unresolved. V shed 6 bases and J shed 5 bases, with 11 bases lying between them. This CDR3 has 14 amino acids. CDR1 is SGHTA, CDR2 FQGNSA, per germline. This chain's CDR3 is CASRNSLNNSPLHF. Here the CDR3 DNA reads TGTGCCAGCAGGAACAGCCTTAATAATTCACCCCTCCACTTT.

J is TRBJ2-7 and V is TRBV11-1, with 7 nucleotides matching TRBD1. CDR1 and CDR2 from the germline V gene are SGHAT and FQDESV (reference sequence). CDR3 length: 15 amino acids. V was pared by 4 bases and J by 3 bases, with 9 bases of the junction left unmatched. CDR3 residues: CASSYNRQGHYEQYF. The CDR3 DNA is TGTGCCAGCAGCTACAACAGACAGGGTCACTACGAGCAGTACTTC.

This clonotype was counted only a few times. This may be a read error: a much more frequent sequence differs by one nucleotide. The J gene is TRBJ2-2, the V gene TRBV5-1; no clear D gene. Germline V gives CDR1 SGHRS, CDR2 YFSETQ. The CDR3 runs to 14 residues. CDR3 sequence: CASTPAPNAGELFF. DNA for the CDR3: TGCGCCAGCACCCCCGCTCCGAACGCCGGGGAGCTGTTTTTT.